This T cell receptor (beta chain) was recorded in a study of T-cell reconstitution after alpha-beta-depleted transplantation in children (TCRdb year 2016). Regarding the complete study: Using TCR repertoire profiling, the study quantitatively followed how T-cell immune reconstitution unfolded in children after TCRalphabeta/CD19-depleted allogeneic hematopoietic cell transplantation. Here is what the overall study found, with its caveats: About two months after transplant, the apparently early recovery of alphabetaT-cell counts reportedly depended on just several hundred clones that had expanded rapidly and came from non-depleted graft cells. In some patients, the high TCRbeta diversity seen at day 60 was put down to recipient T cells and intrathymic progenitors that had survived conditioning. The frequencies of hyperexpanded clones fell over the following months, and after one year, T-cell counts and TCRbeta diversity were mostly attributed to newly produced T cells.

Taken with the paper, the label for treatment or condition translates to: allogeneic hematopoietic cell transplantation with graft depleted of TCRalphabeta T cells and CD19 B cells. TCRalphabeta/CD19-depleted allogeneic hematopoietic cell grafts were given to the transplant recipients, all of whom were children. In this sample, this clonotype turned up a few times. The specificity of this receptor is unknown. No clone much larger than this one lies a single base away; base qualities are absent. The CDR3 measures 14 amino acids from cysteine to phenylalanine. Just CDR3 DNA is preserved here, 42 bases in frame from base 1. V was cut back by 2 bases and J by 7 bases, leaving a gap of 12 bases between them. The germline V gene gives CDR1 as KGHSH and CDR2 as LQKENI. Libraries were prepared through PCR. Sequencing instrument: Illumina HiSeq 2500. TCR libraries were prepared with molecular barcoding, using unique molecular identifiers to normalize TCRbeta repertoire quantification. Clones were called with MiXCR by TCRdb after fastp trimmed the public reads at Q25, and only in-frame beta chains were retained. Rows with one shared CDR3 protein collapse into an entry with the most common genes and DNA. The sample yields 500,000 to 600,000 distinct CDR3 sequences; approximately 30% were counted once. Around a third of the sample belongs to the ten largest clones.

The receptor was derived from a boy younger than two with Wiskott-Aldrich syndrome, due to receive a stem cell transplant. This material consisted of PBMCs, taken before TCRalphabeta/CD19-depleted stem cell transplant. The rearrangement combines TRBV18 with TRBJ1-5; confidence is insufficient to name the D gene. The encoded CDR3 is CASSPWAGGQPQHF. In nucleotides, the sequence is TGTGCCAGCTCACCATGGGCAGGCGGCCAGCCCCAGCATTTT.